This TCR beta chain emerged from a study of cytomegalovirus exposure and HLA in healthy donors. Study outcomes and limitations: TRBV6-2, TRBV6-3 and some other V segments were excluded as indistinguishable. The study put 150 to 200 TCR beta chains on its list as cytomegalovirus-associated.

As regards this clone: Its antigen is undetermined. Other DNA sequences in this specimen translate into the identical CDR3.

With 60 Vbeta and 13 Jbeta primers, the PCR was carried out. Sequenced by immunoSEQ multiplex PCR; TCRdb stores in-frame clones only, minus some. Here the sample spans more than 110,000 clones, around 81% being singletons. The trim removed 8 bases at V and 0 bases at J, leaving 8 bases unmatched. Germline lookup yields CDR1 MRHNA and CDR2 SNTAGT. This CDR3 is built from 17 residues. The rearrangement joins TRBV6-4 to TRBJ2-6; 9 nucleotides match TRBD1. The origin of this receptor is a male donor in good health and CMV-seronegative. Input material: PBMCs. The chain's CDR3 is CASRRTGETSGANVLTF. The CDR3 nucleotides read TGTGCCAGCCGAAGGACAGGGGAGACCTCTGGGGCCAACGTCCTGACTTTC.